The 26 T cell receptor beta chains below all came from one sample that was sequenced in a study of blood T cell repertoires in COVID-19. Only in-frame clones appear in the TCRdb table, and some are missing; sequencing was by immunoSEQ multiplex PCR. The sample holds about 300,000 clones, 85% to 90% seen once. The sample consisted of peripheral blood. The receptors were gathered from a woman aged 25 to 39 with COVID-19, enrolled during active disease.

The gene calls are TRBV9 and TRBJ2-5, with a weak D call TRBD1 (5 bases). This CDR3 contains 15 residues. Between the trimmed V and J ends, which lost 0 bases and 2 bases, there was a span of 11 bases. The germline gives CDR1 SGDLS, CDR2 YYNGEE. In nucleotides, the CDR3 is TGTGCCAGCAGCGTAGTTTCCGCAGGGCAAGAGACCCAGTACTTC. It specifies CASSVVSAGQETQYF.

V usage is TRBV7-9 and J usage is TRBJ1-1; possibly TRBD1 for D (5 bases). Trimming shortened V by 4 bases and J by 8 bases, and 11 bases separated the two germline ends. CDR3 length equals 12 residues. Per germline, CDR1 SEHNR and CDR2 FQNEAQ (reference sequence). The CDR3 reads CASSYRDFEAFF. The CDR3 DNA reads as TGTGCCAGCAGCTATCGGGACTTCGAAGCTTTCTTT.

The rearrangement uses TRBV5-1 and TRBJ1-2, with TRBD1 identical over 7 bases. The CDR3 loop spans 14 amino acids. Germline loops: CDR1 SGHRS, CDR2 YFSETQ. With 4 bases clipped from V and 8 bases from J, the junction kept 11 bases outside the gene matches. CDR3 sequence reads: CASSPGNRGEGYTF. The DNA of the CDR3 is TGCGCCAGCAGCCCTGGGAACAGGGGTGAAGGCTACACCTTC.

As to this clone: Compared with germline, one end of the junction differs, possibly owing to a read error. The CDR3 DNA follows: TGCGCCAGCCCGACGGGGTTCACCCACTTC. Its translation: CASPTGFTHF. The V call is TRBV10-1, the J call TRBJ2-7, with a tentative D call TRBD2 (5 bases). This CDR3 has 10 amino acids. The V gene's germline CDR1 is WNHNN and CDR2 SYGVQD (reference sequence).

The chain is built from TRBV7-9 and TRBJ1-3; weak D call: TRBD1 (5 bases). V lost 5 bases to trimming and J lost 0 bases, with 14 bases between them. The CDR3 has 16 residues. From germline, CDR1 is SEHNR and CDR2 FQNEAQ (reference sequence). The DNA for the CDR3 is TGTGCCAGCAGCCAATTCGACAGTTACTCTGGAAACACCATATATTTT. It specifies CASSQFDSYSGNTIYF.

This CDR3 reads CASSPGRAGEKLFF. DNA for the CDR3: TGTGCCAGCAGTCCAGGGCGCGCGGGGGAAAAACTGTTTTTT. V usage is TRBV6-6 and J usage is TRBJ1-4, with a weak D call TRBD1 (5 bases). Germline loops: CDR1 MNHNY, CDR2 SVGAGI (reference sequence). The CDR3 totals 14 residues. V shed 5 bases and J shed 8 bases, with 15 bases lying between them.

Here the CDR3 reads CASSTTGENSPLHF. DNA of the CDR3: TGTGCCAGCAGTACGACAGGGGAGAATTCACCCCTCCACTTT. The rearrangement links TRBV27 to TRBJ1-6; 8 nucleotides line up with TRBD1. The CDR3 spans 14 residues. Unmatched junction bases numbered 4, after V lost 5 bases and J lost 7 bases. Germline CDR1 MNHEY, CDR2 SMNVEV (reference sequence).

This sequence joins TRBV28 and TRBJ2-7, with TRBD1 as a possible D gene (5 bases). The length of the CDR3 is 15 residues. The V end was cut by 4 bases, the J end by 2 bases, with 15 bases between. CDR1 and CDR2 from the germline V gene are MDHEN and SYDVKM. CDR3 nucleotide sequence: TGTGCCAGCAGTTCTACAAGGGGCCCTGCCTACGAGCAGTACGTC. It is translated as CASSSTRGPAYEQYV.

This chain connects TRBV5-1 to TRBJ1-1; 8 bases agree with TRBD1. The CDR3 has 13 amino acids. The germline gives CDR1 SGHRS, CDR2 YFSETQ. The junction had 8 bases not matched to a gene; V was cut back by 4 bases and J by 9 bases. CDR3 loop: CASSLGQGLQAFF. The CDR3 coding sequence is TGCGCCAGCAGCCTAGGACAGGGATTACAAGCTTTCTTT.

This clone was counted between two and nine times. DNA of the CDR3: TGTGCCTGGAAAAACAGGGGGTGGTACACTGAAGCTTTCTTT. This gives the protein CAWKNRGWYTEAFF. The chain employs TRBV30 and TRBJ1-1; 8 bases line up with TRBD1. The CDR3 loop spans 14 amino acids. V was pared by 4 bases and J by 3 bases, with 7 bases of the junction left unmatched. From germline, CDR1 is GTSNPN and CDR2 SVGIG (reference sequence).

This rearrangement joins TRBV9 to TRBJ2-3, with 11 bases lining up with TRBD2. Germline trimming cut 0 bases from V and 4 bases from J; bases unmatched to any gene: 4. This CDR3 contains 16 residues. From germline, CDR1 is SGDLS and CDR2 YYNGEE. For the CDR3, the DNA is TGTGCCAGCAGCGTAGAACTAGCGGGGGCCTCAGATACGCAGTATTTT. It codes for CASSVELAGASDTQYF. The full variable domain, rest sourced from reference TRBV9 and TRBJ2-3, is DSGVTQTPKHLITATGQRVTLRCSPRSGDLSVYWYQQSLDQGLQFLIQYYNGEERAKGNILERFSAQQFPDLHSELNLSSLELGDSALYFCASSVELAGASDTQYFGPGTRLTVL.

J is TRBJ2-1 and V is TRBV30; the D gene is possibly TRBD1 (6 bases). The germline V gene encodes CDR1 GTSNPN and CDR2 SVGIG (reference sequence). There are 14 residues in the CDR3. V shed 3 bases and J shed 2 bases, with 11 bases lying between them. CDR3 loop: CAWSAGAAYNEQFF. Here the CDR3 DNA reads TGTGCCTGGAGCGCAGGGGCGGCCTACAATGAGCAGTTCTTC.

The V and J genes are TRBV2 and TRBJ1-5; a possible D gene is TRBD1 (5 bases). CDR1 is SNHLY and CDR2 is FYNNEI in the germline V gene. CDR3 size: 13 residues. V shed 7 bases and J shed 7 bases, with 14 bases lying between them. CDR3 sequence reads: CASKGAGEQPQHF. CDR3 nucleotide sequence: TGTGCCAGCAAAGGAGCGGGGGAACAGCCCCAGCATTTT. Looking up the rest from reference TRBV2 and TRBJ1-5 gives the full variable domain: EPEVTQTPSHQVTQMGQEVILRCVPISNHLYFYWYRQILGQKVEFLVSFYNNEISEKSEIFDDQFSVERPDGSNFTLKIRSTKLEDSAMYFCASKGAGEQPQHFGDGTRLSIL.

The chain combines TRBV2 with TRBJ1-1; D unresolved. Germline-derived CDR1 and CDR2 are SNHLY and FYNNEI. The CDR3 loop spans 14 amino acids. The V and J ends lost 5 bases and 9 bases respectively, with 19 bases between them. The CDR3 nucleotides are TGTGCCAGCAGTTCTGTTGAACCGGGAAAGAAAGCTTTCTTT. This translates into CASSSVEPGKKAFF.

The rearrangement joins TRBV18 to TRBJ1-5, with a possible D match to TRBD1 (5 bases). The CDR3 has 14 amino acids. The V end was cut by 5 bases, the J end by 5 bases, with 13 bases between. Germline CDR1 is KGHSH and CDR2 is LQKENI. The CDR3 protein is CASSSGGQDQPQHF. DNA for the CDR3: TGTGCCAGCTCATCGGGGGGTCAAGATCAGCCCCAGCATTTT.

The chain recombines TRBV4-1 with TRBJ1-3; 10 bases fit TRBD1. Trimming at V came to 4 bases and at J to 3 bases, leaving 3 bases not matched to a gene. The CDR3 totals 15 residues. Looked up from germline, CDR1 is MGHRA and CDR2 is YSYEKL. In nucleotides, the CDR3 is TGCGCCAGCAGCCCGGACAGGGGGGATGGAAACACCATATATTTT. Translating it yields CASSPDRGDGNTIYF.

The J gene is TRBJ2-6, the V gene TRBV4-1, with TRBD1 matching 8 bases. With V trimmed by 1 base and J by 1 base, 9 bases remained unmatched. CDR3 size: 19 residues. Germline V CDR1 and CDR2: MGHRA, YSYEKL. The CDR3 DNA reads TGCGCCAGCAGCCAAGTCCTCAGGGGGCGCTCATCTGGGGCCAACGTCCTGACTTTC. Translation gives CASSQVLRGRSSGANVLTF.

The chain combines TRBV10-1 with TRBJ1-6; weak D call: TRBD1 (6 bases). Trimming shortened V by 11 bases and J by 5 bases, and 16 bases separated the two germline ends. The CDR3 runs 14 residues. Germline V gene sequence: CDR1 WNHNN, CDR2 SYGVQD (reference sequence). For the CDR3, the DNA is TGCGCCGCGAATCCGGGACACCATAATTCACCCCTCCACTTT. It encodes CAANPGHHNSPLHF.

V gene TRBV7-9 combines with J gene TRBJ1-2; weak D call: TRBD1 (6 bases). There are 15 residues in the CDR3. CDR1 and CDR2 (germline): SEHNR, FQNEAQ (reference sequence). Trimming cost V 3 bases and J 6 bases, with 17 bases left between them. For the CDR3, the DNA is TGTGCCAGCAGCTTGGGACAACCTCTTTTCGATGGCTACACCTTC. It specifies CASSLGQPLFDGYTF.

This clone was seen a few times. This chain joins TRBV2 and TRBJ1-6, with D maybe TRBD1 (6 bases). The V gene lost 11 bases and the J gene lost 0 bases, with 14 bases spanning the gap. The CDR3 totals 15 residues. Germline values: CDR1 SNHLY, CDR2 FYNNEI. CDR3 DNA: TGTGCCTGCCGGACAGAAAGCTCCTATAATTCACCCCTCCACTTT. Translating gives CACRTESSYNSPLHF.

The chain is built from TRBV10-3 and TRBJ1-3; no reliable D call. The CDR3 loop spans 13 amino acids. Germline CDR1 reads ENHRY; CDR2 reads SYGVKD. Trimming pared 6 bases from V and 4 bases from J, leaving 10 bases between. CDR3 sequence: CAISPGPGNTIYF. The CDR3 nucleotides read TGTGCCATCAGCCCGGGTCCAGGAAACACCATATATTTT.

This chain uses TRBV6-5 with TRBJ1-2; a possible D gene is TRBD1 (6 bases). Germline loops: CDR1 MNHEY, CDR2 SVGAGI. This CDR3 spans 14 amino acids. V was pared by 5 bases and J by 4 bases, with 14 bases between. Here the CDR3 reads CASSKQGLGYGYTF. The CDR3 DNA reads TGTGCCAGCAGTAAACAGGGTCTGGGCTATGGCTACACCTTC.

This sequence joins TRBV5-5 and TRBJ1-1; a weak D match, TRBD1 (5 bases). Trimming took off 0 bases at V and 5 bases at J, with 8 bases between the two ends. The CDR3 covers 13 residues. Germline values: CDR1 SGHKS, CDR2 YYEKEE (reference sequence). The DNA of the CDR3 is TGTGCCAGCAGCTTGGGAAGGGGTACTGAAGCTTTCTTT. As protein: CASSLGRGTEAFF.

The chain carries TRBV12-3 or TRBV12-4 and TRBJ1-3; unclear D gene. CDR3 length: 12 residues. The V and J ends lost 6 bases and 11 bases respectively, with 14 bases between them. This chain's CDR3 is CASSPRNHAIYF. The CDR3 DNA reads TGTGCCAGCAGCCCCAGGAACCATGCCATATATTTT.

The count of this clone is one. J is TRBJ1-4 and V is TRBV6-5; 8 nucleotides agree with TRBD1. CDR1 is MNHEY and CDR2 is SVGAGI in the germline V gene. V gave up 6 bases and J gave up 8 bases; unmatched junction bases: 11. This CDR3 is 15 amino acids long. CDR3 sequence: CASRADRGAGEKLFF. CDR3 sequence (DNA): TGTGCCAGCAGGGCCGACAGGGGCGCAGGAGAAAAACTGTTTTTT.

This sequence joins TRBV3-1 (or the pseudogene TRBV3-2) and TRBJ1-6; D uncertain. The germline V and J ends were trimmed by 1 base and 4 bases, with 8 bases remaining between them. From germline, CDR1 is LGHDT and CDR2 YNNKEL (reference sequence). The CDR3 has 15 residues. CDR3 amino acids: CASSQGGIYNSPLHF. CDR3 nucleotides: TGTGCCAGCAGCCAAGGCGGCATATATAATTCACCCCTCCACTTT.